These 32 T cell receptor beta chains were sequenced from one sample in a study of T cell repertoires in cytomegalovirus infection. Antigens for these TCRs are unknown. TCRdb recomputed calls from the reads with MiXCR, one row per CDR3 protein. Among approximately 910,000 distinct CDR3 sequences, roughly a third were seen once, and the ten largest hold 13%. The sample here was cultured CD8+ T cells from PBMCs, taken from culture after CMV antigen stimulation. These receptors all come from a human donor in good health (CMV status not recorded). Some clones in this sample may be carry-over from other donors' samples.

CDR3 sequence (DNA): TGTGCCAGCAGTGATTATGGGGGGGGTTATGGCTACACCTTC. Protein: CASSDYGGGYGYTF. The chain carries TRBV25-1 and TRBJ1-2; D might be TRBD1 (5 bases). V was trimmed by 3 bases and J by 5 bases, leaving 13 bases between them. The CDR3 is 14 residues long. Germline V CDR1 and CDR2: MGHDK, SYGVNS.

This chain joins TRBV6-6 and TRBJ2-3; 13 bases align to TRBD2. V shed 5 bases, J shed 5 bases, and the junction held 4 bases outside the gene matches. CDR3 size: 15 residues. Looked up from germline, CDR1 is MNHNY and CDR2 is SVGAGI (reference sequence). The CDR3 nucleotides are TGTGCCAGCAGTACTAGCGGGGGGGCCTTAGATACGCAGTATTTT. Translating it yields CASSTSGGALDTQYF.

The V gene is TRBV6-8, the J gene TRBJ2-1; no clear D. This CDR3 has 16 residues. V shed 0 bases and J shed 5 bases, with 14 bases lying between them. Germline V CDR1 and CDR2: MNHGY, SAAAGT. CDR3 residues: CASSYSGAAFHNEQFF. CDR3 DNA sequence: TGTGCCAGCAGTTACTCTGGTGCAGCCTTTCACAATGAGCAGTTCTTC.

The rearrangement links TRBV6-2 or TRBV6-3 to TRBJ2-1, with D possibly being TRBD1 (5 bases). The CDR3 contains 16 residues. Germline assignment: CDR1 MNHEY and CDR2 SVGEGT. Trimming took 6 bases from V and 4 from J, leaving 19 bases between them. CDR3 DNA: TGTGCCAGCAGCCAGCCCAGGGCAGGCCTATACAATGAGCAGTTCTTC. Its protein product is CASSQPRAGLYNEQFF.

The chain carries TRBV29-1 and TRBJ1-1, with D possibly being TRBD1 (6 bases). This CDR3 comprises 16 residues. The germline CDR1 and CDR2 sequences are SQVTM and ANQGSEA. The V gene lost 8 bases and the J gene lost 0 bases, with 22 bases spanning the gap. CDR3 nucleotide sequence: TGCAGCTTCCGAGGGGGTGCGACGGTTATGAACACTGAAGCTTTCTTT. Its translation is CSFRGGATVMNTEAFF. The whole variable domain, remainder taken from reference TRBV29-1 and TRBJ1-1, is SAVISQKPSRDICQRGTSLTIQCQVDSQVTMMFWYRQQPGQSLTLIATANQGSEATYESGFVIDKFPISRPNLTFSTLTVSNMSPEDSSIYLCSFRGGATVMNTEAFFGQGTRLTVV.

The V call is TRBV28, the J call TRBJ2-1; possibly TRBD1 for D (5 bases). Germline values: CDR1 MDHEN, CDR2 SYDVKM. V lost 7 bases to trimming and J lost 1 base, with 14 bases between them. There are 15 residues in the CDR3. CDR3 DNA sequence: TGTGCCAGCACGAACCCAGGGAAATCCTACAATGAGCAGTTCTTC. Its protein is CASTNPGKSYNEQFF.

This clonotype has a count of ten or more. The V and J genes are TRBV6-1 and TRBJ1-2, with TRBD1 as a possible D gene (5 bases). Germline V CDR1 and CDR2: MNHNS, SASEGT. Trimming stripped 4 bases from V and 8 bases from J, with 14 bases between. The CDR3 is 13 residues long. The CDR3: CASSAPGFYGYTF. Written as DNA, the CDR3 is TGTGCCAGCAGTGCCCCAGGGTTTTACGGCTACACCTTC.

Turning to this clonotype: An end of the junction does not agree with germline; a read error may underlie this. V is TRBV5-5 and J is TRBJ2-2, with 9 bases fitting TRBD2. CDR1 and CDR2 (germline): SGHKS, YYEKEE (reference sequence). The CDR3 runs to 17 residues. The CDR3 DNA is TGTGCCAGCAGCTTGGAAGGTAGCGGGGGTAACACCAGGGAGCTGTTTTTT. Its protein product is CASSLEGSGGNTRELFF.

This clonotype has only a few counts. The chain joins TRBV6-1 to TRBJ2-2; unclear D gene. Germline V gene sequence: CDR1 MNHNS, CDR2 SASEGT. This CDR3 is built from 13 residues. With 2 bases removed from V and 5 bases from J, the gap between germline ends came to 6 bases. The CDR3 region has the DNA TGTGCCAGCAGTGAAACGAGTACCGGGGAGCTGTTTTTT. Protein product: CASSETSTGELFF.

The rearrangement joins TRBV20-1 to TRBJ1-2, with D possibly being TRBD1 (5 bases). The CDR3 covers 13 residues. Per the germline V gene, CDR1 is DFQATT and CDR2 is SNEGSKA (reference sequence). Trimming cost V 6 bases and J 7 bases, with 18 bases left between them. The CDR3 loop is CSAWEGSGGGYTF. The CDR3 DNA sequence: TGCAGTGCCTGGGAGGGGTCTGGGGGTGGCTACACCTTC.

Only a few counts were recorded for this clonotype. The chain carries TRBV6-1 and TRBJ2-1; 14 nucleotides line up with TRBD2. CDR1 MNHNS and CDR2 SASEGT come from the germline V gene. There are 19 residues in the CDR3. V gave up 2 bases and J gave up 3 bases; unmatched junction bases: 9. The CDR3 loop is CASSETGGGLAGVYNEQFF. CDR3 sequence (DNA): TGTGCCAGCAGTGAAACCGGAGGGGGACTAGCGGGGGTCTACAATGAGCAGTTCTTC.

This clonotype has just a few counts. V is TRBV6-1 and J is TRBJ1-2, with a possible D match to TRBD1 (6 bases). CDR3 length equals 16 residues. V lost 2 bases and J 4 bases, leaving 17 bases between the germline ends. Germline CDR1 is MNHNS and CDR2 is SASEGT. Here the CDR3 reads CASSEIGGRSSYGYTF. The CDR3 nucleotides read TGTGCCAGCAGTGAAATAGGGGGGCGTTCCTCCTATGGCTACACCTTC.

V usage is TRBV12-3 or TRBV12-4 and J usage is TRBJ2-1; D call uncertain. V was trimmed by 5 bases and J by 8 bases, leaving 16 bases between them. CDR3 length equals 14 residues. CDR3 sequence: CASSPRRGRHEQFF. In DNA form, the CDR3 reads TGTGCCAGCAGTCCCCGGAGAGGTAGGCATGAGCAGTTCTTC.

This clonotype was observed a few times. The chain combines TRBV9 with TRBJ2-7; possible D gene TRBD2, 5 bases. CDR3 length equals 13 residues. The germline V and J ends were trimmed by 0 bases and 3 bases, with 7 bases remaining between them. Germline-derived CDR1 and CDR2 are SGDLS and YYNGEE. The CDR3 loop reads CASSVGGLYEQYF. Written as DNA, the CDR3 is TGTGCCAGCAGCGTAGGAGGGCTCTACGAGCAGTACTTC.

The rearrangement uses TRBV12-3 or TRBV12-4 and TRBJ2-2; 9 bases are shared with TRBD1. The V gene end was trimmed by 3 bases and the J gene end by 1 base; junction bases not matched to a gene: 3. This CDR3 region has 16 residues. Written as DNA, the CDR3 is TGTGCCAGCAGTTTCGAGGGACAGGGGAACACCGGGGAGCTGTTTTTT. Protein sequence: CASSFEGQGNTGELFF.

The rearrangement joins TRBV7-9 to TRBJ1-2; 8 bases match TRBD1. The CDR3 is 15 residues long. Germline V gives CDR1 SEHNR, CDR2 FQNEAQ (reference sequence). J was trimmed by 8 bases and V by 3 bases; bases with no gene match: 11. The CDR3, as DNA: TGTGCCAGCAGCTTTGCCCAGGGGGCAACGGGAGGCTACACCTTC. Translating gives CASSFAQGATGGYTF.

The chain links TRBV10-3 to TRBJ1-2, with D uncertain. Trimming took 0 bases from V and 3 from J, leaving 8 bases between them. The CDR3 consists of 14 residues. CDR1 and CDR2 (germline): ENHRY, SYGVKD. CDR3 residues: CAISESWAYYGYTF. In DNA form, the CDR3 reads TGTGCCATCAGTGAGTCCTGGGCTTACTATGGCTACACCTTC.

V is TRBV7-2 and J is TRBJ2-3; D is possibly TRBD1 (6 bases). V lost 5 bases and J lost 8, with 17 bases in between. The CDR3 spans 14 residues. Germline V gene sequence: CDR1 SGHTA, CDR2 FQGNSA. CDR3 sequence (DNA): TGTGCCAGCAGCCAAGGACAGTTCGCAGTTACGCAGTATTTT. Amino acid sequence: CASSQGQFAVTQYF.

The chain links TRBV7-3 to TRBJ1-1; TRBD1 matches 12 bases. The junction had 12 bases not matched to a gene; V was cut back by 5 bases and J by 5 bases. The CDR3 is 17 amino acids. Germline-derived CDR1 and CDR2 are SGHTA and FQGTGA. This CDR3 reads CASSHLARDRGLTEAFF. The DNA for the CDR3 is TGTGCCAGCAGCCACTTGGCGAGGGACAGGGGGCTTACTGAAGCTTTCTTT.

This rearrangement joins TRBV9 to TRBJ2-1; D is perhaps TRBD1 (6 bases). The length of the CDR3 is 14 residues. Trimming removed 0 bases at V and 5 bases at J, with 9 bases between. In germline, CDR1 is SGDLS, CDR2 YYNGEE. In DNA, the CDR3 is TGTGCCAGCAGCGTAGGGACAGTAAACAATGAGCAGTTCTTC. Its protein is CASSVGTVNNEQFF.

The chain carries TRBV6-5 and TRBJ2-1; TRBD2 matches at 8 bases. The CDR3 totals 13 residues. Per germline, CDR1 MNHEY and CDR2 SVGAGI. The J segment lost 9 bases and the V segment lost 6 bases, leaving 7 bases of the junction unmatched. CDR3 loop: CASRPSGGGEQFF. The CDR3 region has the DNA TGTGCCAGCAGGCCCTCGGGGGGGGGTGAGCAGTTCTTC.

The chain has TRBV7-4 and TRBJ2-1; 7 bases are a match to TRBD2. Germline trimming cut 6 bases from V and 2 bases from J; bases unmatched to any gene: 10. The CDR3 extends over 16 amino acids. Germline V CDR1 and CDR2: SGHVT, SQSDAQ. Here the CDR3 DNA reads TGTGCCAGCAGTCCCAAGGGAGGGGTGGCCTACAATGAGCAGTTCTTC. Amino acid sequence: CASSPKGGVAYNEQFF.

The chain links TRBV2 to TRBJ2-7, with D perhaps matching TRBD1 or TRBD2 (6 bases each). Trimming removed 6 bases at V and 1 base at J, with 25 bases between. The CDR3 has 18 residues. The germline CDR1 and CDR2 sequences are SNHLY and FYNNEI. This CDR3 is CASSARLIGGTQSYEQYF. CDR3 nucleotide sequence: TGTGCCAGCAGCGCTCGACTCATAGGGGGGACACAATCCTACGAGCAGTACTTC. Looking up the rest from reference TRBV2 and TRBJ2-7 gives the full variable domain: EPEVTQTPSHQVTQMGQEVILRCVPISNHLYFYWYRQILGQKVEFLVSFYNNEISEKSEIFDDQFSVERPDGSNFTLKIRSTKLEDSAMYFCASSARLIGGTQSYEQYFGPGTRLTVT.

The rearrangement links TRBV19 to TRBJ2-7; tentatively, D is TRBD1 or TRBD2 (5 bases each). This CDR3 spans 14 amino acids. The germline gives CDR1 LNHDA, CDR2 SQIVND (reference sequence). The germline V and J ends were trimmed by 5 bases and 4 bases, with 15 bases remaining between them. In nucleotides, the CDR3 is TGTGCCAGTAGTGCGCCGGGACGGACGTACGAGCAGTACTTC. Residues: CASSAPGRTYEQYF. The entire variable domain, with the rest obtained from reference TRBV19 and TRBJ2-7, is as follows: DGGITQSPKYLFRKEGQNVTLSCEQNLNHDAMYWYRQDPGQGLRLIYYSQIVNDFQKGDIAEGYSVSREKKESFPLTVTSAQKNPTAFYLCASSAPGRTYEQYFGPGTRLTVT.

This clonotype was recorded a few times. This chain links TRBV5-5 with TRBJ1-1; a weak D match, TRBD1 (6 bases). The germline V and J ends were trimmed by 3 bases and 6 bases, with 12 bases remaining between them. Per the germline V gene, CDR1 is SGHKS and CDR2 is YYEKEE (reference sequence). The CDR3 consists of 13 residues. CDR3 in amino acids: CASSSGATPEAFF. The CDR3 DNA sequence: TGTGCCAGCAGCTCGGGGGCGACCCCTGAAGCTTTCTTT.

The genes are TRBV24-1 and TRBJ2-2, with unresolved D. With 9 bases removed from V and 4 bases from J, the gap between germline ends came to 8 bases. The CDR3 consists of 12 residues. Germline assignment: CDR1 KGHDR and CDR2 SFDVKD. The CDR3 DNA reads as TGTGCCACCCGACTTGGCACCGGGGAGCTGTTTTTT. Translating it yields CATRLGTGELFF.

At least ten counts were recorded for this clonotype. The chain couples TRBV7-6 to TRBJ2-1; tentative D call: TRBD2 (5 bases). The V and J ends lost 0 bases and 5 bases respectively, with 14 bases between them. CDR3 size: 16 residues. From germline, CDR1 is SGHVS and CDR2 FNYEAQ. The CDR3 loop is CASSLAADGVDNEQFF. CDR3 nucleotide sequence: TGTGCCAGCAGCTTAGCAGCGGATGGAGTTGACAATGAGCAGTTCTTC.

The CDR3 region has the DNA TGCAGTGCTAGAATCGAGGGGGTTTTTCCGGGACACCCCCAAGAGACCCAGTACTTC. Its translation is CSARIEGVFPGHPQETQYF. This rearrangement joins TRBV20-1 to TRBJ2-5; D might be TRBD1 (6 bases). There are 19 residues in the CDR3. Trimming took 2 bases from V and 1 from J, leaving 26 bases between them. Per the germline V gene, CDR1 is DFQATT and CDR2 is SNEGSKA (reference sequence).

The rearrangement joins TRBV15 to TRBJ2-1; D possibly corresponds to TRBD2 (6 bases). Germline CDR1 reads LNHNV; CDR2 reads YYDKDF (reference sequence). The V end lost 4 bases, the J end lost 3 bases, and 13 bases lay between the germline ends. The CDR3 has 15 residues. The CDR3 sequence: CATSTGLNNYNEQFF. CDR3 sequence (DNA): TGTGCCACCAGCACTGGACTAAACAACTACAATGAGCAGTTCTTC. The full variable domain, rest sourced from reference TRBV15 and TRBJ2-1, is DAMVIQNPRYQVTQFGKPVTLSCSQTLNHNVMYWYQQKSSQAPKLLFHYYDKDFNNEADTPDNFQSRRPNTSFCFLDIRSPGLGDTAMYLCATSTGLNNYNEQFFGPGTRLTVL.

This clonotype was detected only once. The chain recombines TRBV5-5 with TRBJ1-5, with 7 bases aligning to TRBD1. With 3 bases clipped from V and 4 bases from J, the junction kept 13 bases outside the gene matches. The germline V gene has CDR1 SGHKS and CDR2 YYEKEE (reference sequence). The CDR3 covers 17 residues. CDR3 nucleotide sequence: TGTGCCAGCAGCTCCGGGTACTCGGGACAGACTAATCAGCCCCAGCATTTT. It specifies CASSSGYSGQTNQPQHF.

J is TRBJ1-5 and V is TRBV14, with unresolved D. Trimming removed 0 bases at V and 5 bases at J, with 14 bases between. Germline V gene data show CDR1 as SGHDN and CDR2 as FVKESK. The CDR3 runs to 16 residues. CDR3 sequence: CASSQDHSSSYQPQHF. The CDR3 region has the DNA TGTGCCAGCAGCCAAGATCATAGTTCTAGTTATCAGCCCCAGCATTTT.

In regard to this clonotype: No conserved phenylalanine or tryptophan ends this CDR3, so it is likely a read error. The V and J genes are TRBV7-6 and TRBJ2-3; 9 bases align to TRBD2. In germline, CDR1 is SGHVS, CDR2 FNYEAQ. J lost 8 bases, V lost 1 base, and 7 bases had no gene match. The CDR3 covers 15 residues. The CDR3 DNA sequence: TGTGCCAGCAGCTTAGAAGCGGGGGGCCTCTCTACGCAGTATTCT. Its protein product is CASSLEAGGLSTQYS.